The clone carrying this TCR beta chain was counted at least ten times. Antigen unknown. For TCR beta, libraries came from iRepertoire HTBI primers and Arm-PCR of CDR3 regions. TCRdb analysed the multiplex PCR reads with MiXCR anew, one entry per CDR3 protein. The sample carries fewer than 350,000 distinct CDR3 sequences, 15% to 20% recorded once. This entry is derived from a study of regulatory T cells in long-lasting Graves disease. Background on the study: Less than 3 months of antithyroid drugs had been taken by newly diagnosed Graves' patients. Study observations and caveats: Segments TRBV28, TRBJ1-2 and TRBJ2-5 showed preferential usage in persistent disease. TCR diversity was lower in persistent than newly diagnosed Graves' disease.

Time point in this sample: newly diagnosed GD, antithyroid drugs for less than 3 months. PBMCs provided the RNA from which the TCR library was made. Trimming at V came to 5 bases and at J to 0 bases, leaving 10 bases not matched to a gene. Germline CDR1 MNHEY, CDR2 SMNVEV (reference sequence). This CDR3 has 17 residues. The material sequenced was peripheral blood mononuclear cells (PBMCs), taken at new diagnosis, from a patient treated with antithyroid drugs. The origin of this receptor is a female donor with Graves disease. This sequence joins TRBV27 and TRBJ2-7, with 10 positions matching TRBD2. CDR3 in amino acids: CASSGGLANPNSYEQYF. CDR3 coding DNA: TGTGCCAGCAGTGGGGGACTAGCGAACCCAAACTCCTACGAGCAGTACTTC.